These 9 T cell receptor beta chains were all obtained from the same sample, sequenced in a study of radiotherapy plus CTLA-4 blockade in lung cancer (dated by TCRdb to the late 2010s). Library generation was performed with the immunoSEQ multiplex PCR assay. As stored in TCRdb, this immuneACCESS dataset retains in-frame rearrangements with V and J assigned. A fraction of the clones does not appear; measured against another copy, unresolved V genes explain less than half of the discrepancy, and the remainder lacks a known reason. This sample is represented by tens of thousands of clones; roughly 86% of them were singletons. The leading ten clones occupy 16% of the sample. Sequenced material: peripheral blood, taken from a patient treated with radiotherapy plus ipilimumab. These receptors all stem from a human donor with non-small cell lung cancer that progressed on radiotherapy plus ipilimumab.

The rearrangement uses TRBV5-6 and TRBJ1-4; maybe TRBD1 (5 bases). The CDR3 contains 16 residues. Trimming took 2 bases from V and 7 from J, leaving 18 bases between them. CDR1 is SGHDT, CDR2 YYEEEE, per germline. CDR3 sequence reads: CASSFGGAGISEKLFF. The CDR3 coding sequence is TGTGCCAGCAGCTTTGGCGGGGCCGGAATAAGTGAAAAACTGTTTTTT. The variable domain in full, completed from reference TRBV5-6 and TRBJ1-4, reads DAGVTQSPTHLIKTRGQQVTLRCSPKSGHDTVSWYQQALGQGPQFIFQYYEEEERQRGNFPDRFSGHQFPNYSSELNVNALLLGDSALYLCASSFGGAGISEKLFFGSGTQLSVL.

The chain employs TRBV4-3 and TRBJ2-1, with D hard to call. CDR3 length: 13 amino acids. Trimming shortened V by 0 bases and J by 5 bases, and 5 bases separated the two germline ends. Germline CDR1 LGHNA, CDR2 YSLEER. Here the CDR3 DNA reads TGCGCCAGCAGCCAAGAATTGGACAATGAGCAGTTCTTC. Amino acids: CASSQELDNEQFF.

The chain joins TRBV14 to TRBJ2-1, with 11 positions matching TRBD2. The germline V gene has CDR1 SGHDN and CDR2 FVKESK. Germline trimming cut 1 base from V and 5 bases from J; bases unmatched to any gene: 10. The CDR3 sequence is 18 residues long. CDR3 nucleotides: TGTGCCAGCAGCCAAGGGAGGCGTCCGGGACTAGCGGACAATGAGCAGTTCTTC. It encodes CASSQGRRPGLADNEQFF. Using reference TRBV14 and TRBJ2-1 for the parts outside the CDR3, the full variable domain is EAGVTQFPSHSVIEKGQTVTLRCDPISGHDNLYWYRRVMGKEIKFLLHFVKESKQDESGMPNNRFLAERTGGTYSTLKVQPAELEDSGVYFCASSQGRRPGLADNEQFFGPGTRLTVL.

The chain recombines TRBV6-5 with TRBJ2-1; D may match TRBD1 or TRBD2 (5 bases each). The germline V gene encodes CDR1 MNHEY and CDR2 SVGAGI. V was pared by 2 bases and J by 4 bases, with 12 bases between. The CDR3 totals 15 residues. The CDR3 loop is CASSYASGAYNEQFF. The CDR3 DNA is TGTGCCAGCAGTTACGCCTCCGGGGCTTACAATGAGCAGTTCTTC.

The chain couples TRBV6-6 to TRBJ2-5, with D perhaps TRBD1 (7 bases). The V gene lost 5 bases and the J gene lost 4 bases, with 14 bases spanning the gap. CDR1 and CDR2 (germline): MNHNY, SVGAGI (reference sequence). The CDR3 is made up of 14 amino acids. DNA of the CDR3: TGTGCCAGCAGTGCAACGCAGGGGGGAGAGACCCAGTACTTC. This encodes CASSATQGGETQYF.

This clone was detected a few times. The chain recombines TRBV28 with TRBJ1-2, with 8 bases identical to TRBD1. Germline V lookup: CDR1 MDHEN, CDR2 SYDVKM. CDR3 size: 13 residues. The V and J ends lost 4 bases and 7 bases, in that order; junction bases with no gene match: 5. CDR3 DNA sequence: TGTGCCAGCAGTTCGACAGGGGTGGGTGGCTACACCTTC. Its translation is CASSSTGVGGYTF.

DNA for the CDR3: TGTGCCAGTAGTAAACTACTAGCGGGAGGATACAATGAGCAGTTCTTC. Translation: CASSKLLAGGYNEQFF. The chain is built from TRBV19 and TRBJ2-1; 12 bases are shared with TRBD2. The CDR3 has 16 amino acids. Germline lookup yields CDR1 LNHDA and CDR2 SQIVND (reference sequence). V lost 4 bases, J lost 4 bases, and 5 bases stayed unmatched.

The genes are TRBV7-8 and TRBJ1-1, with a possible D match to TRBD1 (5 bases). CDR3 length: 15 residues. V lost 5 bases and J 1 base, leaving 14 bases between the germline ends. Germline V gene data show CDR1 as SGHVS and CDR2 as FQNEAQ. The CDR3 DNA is TGTGCCAGCAGCCGCACGGGGGGGACGAACACTGAAGCTTTCTTT. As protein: CASSRTGGTNTEAFF. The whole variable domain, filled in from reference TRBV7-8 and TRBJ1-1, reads GAGVSQSPRYKVAKRGQDVALRCDPISGHVSLFWYQQALGQGPEFLTYFQNEAQLDKSGLPSDRFFAERPEGSVSTLKIQRTQQEDSAVYLCASSRTGGTNTEAFFGQGTRLTVV.

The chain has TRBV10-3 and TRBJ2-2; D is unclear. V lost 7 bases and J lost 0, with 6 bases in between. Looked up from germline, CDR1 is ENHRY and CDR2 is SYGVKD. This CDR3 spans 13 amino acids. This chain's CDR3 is CAIIKTNTGELFF. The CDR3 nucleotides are TGTGCCATCATTAAAACGAACACCGGGGAGCTGTTTTTT.